This TCR beta chain was found in a study of cytomegalovirus exposure and HLA in healthy donors. The PCR was carried out with 60 Vbeta primers and 13 Jbeta primers. Produced via immunoSEQ multiplex PCR; TCRdb's table is partial and in-frame only. The profile shows some 150,000 clones, roughly 75% of them singletons. In the case of this clone: Its antigen remains unidentified.

This CDR3 spans 13 amino acids. CDR1 SGHNT and CDR2 YYREEE come from the germline V gene (reference sequence). V lost 0 bases and J lost 11, with 14 bases in between. The study's findings and limits: As was reported, the HLA-A and HLA-B alleles of most subjects were accurately predicted from TCR beta sequences.

This receptor was taken from a man aged 40-55 years in good health and CMV-seronegative. This rearrangement joins TRBV5-4 to TRBJ1-1; D is perhaps TRBD1 (5 bases). Material: PBMCs. For the CDR3, the DNA is TGTGCCAGCAGCTTGGTTCAGGGTGAGGCGGCTTTCTTT. It yields the protein CASSLVQGEAAFF.